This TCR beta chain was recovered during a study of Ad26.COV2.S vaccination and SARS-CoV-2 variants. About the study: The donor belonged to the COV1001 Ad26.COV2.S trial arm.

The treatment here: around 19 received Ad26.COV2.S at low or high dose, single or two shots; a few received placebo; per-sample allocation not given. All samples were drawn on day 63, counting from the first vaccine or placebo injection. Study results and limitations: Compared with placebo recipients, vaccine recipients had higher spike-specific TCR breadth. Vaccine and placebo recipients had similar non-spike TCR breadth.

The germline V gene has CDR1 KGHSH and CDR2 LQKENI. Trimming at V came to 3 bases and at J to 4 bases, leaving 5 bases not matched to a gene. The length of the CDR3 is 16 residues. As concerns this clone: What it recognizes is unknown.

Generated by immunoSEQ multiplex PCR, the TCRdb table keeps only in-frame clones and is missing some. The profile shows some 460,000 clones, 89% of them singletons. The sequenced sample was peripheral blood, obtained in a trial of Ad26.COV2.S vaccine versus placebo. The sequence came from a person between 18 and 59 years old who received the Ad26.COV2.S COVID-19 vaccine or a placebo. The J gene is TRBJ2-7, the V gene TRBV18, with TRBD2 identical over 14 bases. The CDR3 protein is CASSPSRLAGGYEQYF. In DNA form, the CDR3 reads TGTGCCAGCTCACCCTCACGACTAGCGGGGGGGTACGAGCAGTACTTC.